These 8 T cell receptor beta chains share one sample of origin, sequenced in a study of prognosis after radiotherapy for stage I lung cancer. CDR3 of TCR beta was amplified from genomic DNA via a two-round multiplex PCR. Every TRBV and TRBJ gene had its own specific primer in first-round PCR. Via MiXCR, TCRdb re-called the multiplex PCR reads, giving one row per CDR3 protein. Seen here are roughly 13,000 distinct CDR3 sequences, around 45% observed once, and the top ten hold roughly a quarter. Sequencing was performed on PBMCs, taken before or after stereotactic body radiation therapy (not recorded which). The receptors stem from a donor aged 50 or older with non-small cell lung cancer.

This clonotype was found once. Since the CDR3 does not end with the conserved phenylalanine or tryptophan, this likely comes from a read error. The chain joins TRBV11-2 to TRBJ2-1; D unclear. There are 15 residues in the CDR3. Deletions cut 0 bases from V and 4 bases from J, with 10 bases between. Germline-derived CDR1 and CDR2 are SGHAT and FQNNGV. DNA of the CDR3: TGTGCCAGCAGCTTAGATGACATCGCATACAATGAGCAGTTCCTC. It translates to CASSLDDIAYNEQFL.

This clonotype was observed at least ten times. This may come from a read error, since a much larger clone is one base off. The chain links TRBV6-5 to TRBJ2-1; 7 positions agree with TRBD2. Germline V gene data show CDR1 as MNHEY and CDR2 as SVGAGI. The length of the CDR3 is 15 residues. CDR3 in DNA: TGTGCCAGCAGTTACCTGGGACTACCCTACAATGAGCAGTCCTTC. Residues: CASSYLGLPYNEQSF.

The chain recombines TRBV20-1 with TRBJ1-5; 8 nucleotides line up with TRBD1. With 3 bases clipped from V and 3 bases from J, the junction kept 1 base outside the gene matches. Germline V gives CDR1 DFQATT, CDR2 SNEGSKA (reference sequence). The CDR3 is 13 residues long. CDR3 protein: CSARDRDNQPQHF. CDR3 nucleotide sequence: TGCAGTGCTAGGGACAGGGACAATCAGCCCCAGCATTTT.

The V gene is TRBV4-1, the J gene TRBJ1-2; a weak D match, TRBD1 (6 bases). CDR3 length: 13 residues. Germline V gene lookup returns CDR1 MGHRA and CDR2 YSYEKL. V dropped 10 bases and J dropped 6 bases, with 18 bases sitting between them. The CDR3 nucleotides read TGCGCCAACAGTCCCAGACAGGACGATGGCTACACCTTC. Amino acid sequence: CANSPRQDDGYTF.

The CDR3 loop is CASSLDCPVGQHF. Here the CDR3 DNA reads TGTGCCAGCAGTTTGGACTGCCCTGTGGGCCAGCATTTT. The V gene is TRBV28, the J gene TRBJ1-5; D ambiguous. CDR1 and CDR2 from the germline V gene are MDHEN and SYDVKM. The CDR3 is 13 amino acids. V lost 3 bases, J lost 12 bases, and 15 bases lay in between.

This clonotype was recorded at least ten times. The V call is TRBV20-1, the J call TRBJ2-1, with 8 nucleotides matching TRBD2. V lost 3 bases and J lost 9; bases outside the gene matches: 16. This CDR3 is built from 16 residues. CDR1 and CDR2 from the germline V gene are DFQATT and SNEGSKA (reference sequence). CDR3 bases: TGCAGTGCTAGTACTGGACTAAGCGGGAGAAGCGGTGAGCAGTTCTTC. Protein: CSASTGLSGRSGEQFF.

In its sample, this clonotype was seen many times. The V call is TRBV5-6, the J call TRBJ1-2, with D possibly TRBD1 on 5 matching bases. Deletions cut 4 bases from V and 2 bases from J, with 9 bases between. The CDR3 has 13 residues. The germline CDR1 and CDR2 sequences are SGHDT and YYEEEE. The CDR3 here is CASSVGRNYGYTF. CDR3 coding DNA: TGTGCCAGCAGCGTGGGACGGAACTATGGCTACACCTTC.

This clonotype has ten or more counts. A much larger clone sits a single nucleotide away, making a read error possible. The chain combines TRBV20-1 with TRBJ2-5, with a weak D call TRBD2 (5 bases). The germline gives CDR1 DFQATT, CDR2 SNEGSKA (reference sequence). V shed 5 bases and J shed 3 bases, with 10 bases lying between them. The CDR3 spans 12 residues. As DNA, the CDR3 is TGCAGTGCTCGAAGCGGAAAAGAGACCCAGTACTTC. Amino acids: CSARSGKETQYF.